The 22 T cell receptor beta chains in this list originate from one sample, sequenced in a study of technical replicates of blood from several donors. Method: immunoSEQ multiplex PCR; TCRdb's copy keeps in-frame clones and lacks some. The top ten clones hold about 0.26% of a sample with about 79,000 clones, approximately 94% of them seen once. Material: T cells isolated from PBMCs. Receptors were obtained from a human donor in good health.

This chain connects TRBV28 to TRBJ1-2; TRBD1 matches at 7 bases. J was trimmed by 2 bases and V by 0 bases; bases with no gene match: 6. CDR3 length: 16 residues. In germline, CDR1 is MDHEN, CDR2 SYDVKM. The CDR3 protein is CASSLCPGTANYGYTF. As DNA, the CDR3 is TGTGCCAGCAGTTTATGCCCAGGGACAGCCAACTATGGCTACACCTTC.

The V call is TRBV11-2, the J call TRBJ1-4; D call uncertain. The CDR3 is made up of 15 amino acids. The germline V gene has CDR1 SGHAT and CDR2 FQNNGV. Trimming removed 1 base at V and 3 bases at J, with 9 bases between. The DNA for the CDR3 is TGTGCCAGCAGCTTAGCATTGGGAGCTAATGAAAAACTGTTTTTT. It translates to CASSLALGANEKLFF.

J is TRBJ2-1 and V is TRBV4-1; no clear D gene. V was cut by 1 base and J by 8 bases, with 9 bases left in between. This CDR3 region has 13 residues. Germline V gives CDR1 MGHRA, CDR2 YSYEKL. CDR3 protein: CASSQGFQYEQFF. CDR3 DNA sequence: TGCGCCAGCAGCCAAGGGTTTCAGTATGAGCAGTTCTTC.

About this clone: An end of the junction does not agree with germline; a read error may underlie this. V is TRBV5-1 and J is TRBJ1-5; no firm D call. The CDR3 length is 13 residues. Germline CDR1 and CDR2: SGHRS and YFSETQ. The chain's CDR3 is CASSLDGNQPQHF. The CDR3 coding sequence is TGCGCCAGCAGTTTGGACGGGAATCAGCCCCAGCATTTT.

The chain recombines TRBV6-6 with TRBJ2-3; D unclear. The germline V gene has CDR1 MNHNY and CDR2 SVGAGI (reference sequence). This CDR3 contains 14 residues. Trimming shortened V by 2 bases and J by 0 bases, and 6 bases separated the two germline ends. CDR3 nucleotide sequence: TGTGCCAGCAGTTACGCTAGGAGCACAGATACGCAGTATTTT. This gives the protein CASSYARSTDTQYF.

This clone was observed once. The CDR3 coding sequence is TGTGCCAGTAGACGGGGGGGGGAGTATGGCTACACCTTC. Its translation is CASRRGGEYGYTF. The genes are TRBV19 and TRBJ1-2; maybe TRBD1 (5 bases). Trimming took off 6 bases at V and 5 bases at J, with 13 bases between the two ends. This CDR3 is built from 13 residues. Germline CDR1 and CDR2: LNHDA and SQIVND (reference sequence).

V and J are TRBV11-2 and TRBJ2-7; no definite D call. Germline CDR1 is SGHAT and CDR2 is FQNNGV. The CDR3 runs to 13 residues. The V end lost 3 bases, the J end lost 6 bases, and 12 bases lay between the germline ends. The CDR3 DNA sequence: TGTGCCAGCAGCTTCGGGTCTGCTCCCGAGCAGTACTTC. This sequence encodes CASSFGSAPEQYF.

This clone was counted only a few times. The rearrangement links TRBV4-1 to TRBJ1-1, with D possibly TRBD1 on 5 matching bases. This CDR3 contains 12 residues. CDR1 and CDR2 (germline): MGHRA, YSYEKL. The germline V and J ends were trimmed by 4 bases and 7 bases, with 10 bases remaining between them. CDR3 amino acids: CASSLDKLEAFF. DNA of the CDR3: TGCGCCAGCAGCCTGGACAAACTTGAAGCTTTCTTT.

V and J are TRBV7-3 and TRBJ2-5; 9 nucleotides match TRBD2. Trimming took 5 bases from V and 4 from J; bases not matched to a gene: 8. CDR3 length equals 15 residues. Germline V gene sequence: CDR1 SGHTA, CDR2 FQGTGA. As DNA, the CDR3 is TGTGCCAGCAGCCCAGCGGGGGGAGGAATAGAGACCCAGTACTTC. It encodes CASSPAGGGIETQYF.

The chain links TRBV6-4 to TRBJ1-1; 7 positions match TRBD1. V trimming: 6 bases; J trimming: 2 bases; junction bases outside the gene matches: 6. Germline V CDR1 and CDR2: MRHNA, SNTAGT. This CDR3 comprises 14 residues. The CDR3 DNA reads TGTGCCAGCAGGAACAGGGGAGGAAACACTGAAGCTTTCTTT. This gives the protein CASRNRGGNTEAFF.

V gene TRBV10-3 combines with J gene TRBJ1-2, with 7 bases that match TRBD1. V was pared by 11 bases and J by 8 bases, with 14 bases of the junction left unmatched. CDR3 length: 13 residues. The V gene's germline CDR1 is ENHRY and CDR2 SYGVKD. In nucleotides, the CDR3 is TGTGCCGCCAATCCCGACAGGGTAGGCGGCTACACCTTC. This encodes CAANPDRVGGYTF.

The chain carries TRBV15 and TRBJ2-1, with D maybe TRBD2 (6 bases). V shed 2 bases and J shed 0 bases, with 14 bases lying between them. The germline CDR1 and CDR2 sequences are LNHNV and YYDKDF (reference sequence). This CDR3 comprises 17 residues. The CDR3 sequence: CATSRPSGTHSYNEQFF. The CDR3 nucleotides read TGTGCCACCAGCAGACCGTCCGGGACTCACTCCTACAATGAGCAGTTCTTC.

This clone was seen just once. This chain uses TRBV7-9 with TRBJ2-1; no firm D call. Germline V CDR1 and CDR2: SEHNR, FQNEAQ (reference sequence). This CDR3 contains 15 residues. V was trimmed by 3 bases and J by 0 bases, leaving 9 bases between them. DNA for the CDR3: TGTGCCAGCAGCTTCACCAGAAGCTCCTACAATGAGCAGTTCTTC. This encodes CASSFTRSSYNEQFF.

The chain employs TRBV4-1 and TRBJ2-7; weak D call: TRBD2 (6 bases). V gave up 0 bases and J gave up 1 base, with 22 bases separating them. Looked up from germline, CDR1 is MGHRA and CDR2 is YSYEKL. This CDR3 spans 19 amino acids. CDR3 protein: CASSQDTAGGLGTSYEQYF. The CDR3 DNA reads TGCGCCAGCAGCCAAGATACCGCAGGAGGGCTAGGGACTTCCTACGAGCAGTACTTC.

This rearrangement joins TRBV11-3 to TRBJ2-1; tentative D call: TRBD2 (5 bases). The V end was cut by 1 base, the J end by 10 bases, with 11 bases between. Germline CDR1 is SGHNT and CDR2 is YENEEA. This CDR3 comprises 13 residues. The CDR3 coding sequence is TGTGCCAGCAGCTTAGTGGAGGTTGGAGAGCAGTTCTTC. It specifies CASSLVEVGEQFF.

The chain joins TRBV6-5 to TRBJ2-3, with D maybe TRBD2 (5 bases). The V end was cut by 2 bases, the J end by 1 base, with 13 bases between. Per germline, CDR1 MNHEY and CDR2 SVGAGI. The CDR3 covers 16 residues. CDR3 sequence reads: CASSYGGLAGTDTQYF. The CDR3 coding sequence is TGTGCCAGCAGTTACGGTGGCCTAGCCGGCACAGATACGCAGTATTTT.

This clone was observed once. This chain joins TRBV30 and TRBJ1-2, with 7 bases aligning to TRBD1. V was clipped by 8 bases and J by 0 bases; unmatched bases: 6. From germline, CDR1 is GTSNPN and CDR2 SVGIG (reference sequence). The CDR3 has 13 amino acids. CDR3 protein: CAITGVPNYGYTF. The CDR3 DNA reads as TGTGCCATCACAGGGGTGCCTAACTATGGCTACACCTTC.

The chain combines TRBV5-8 with TRBJ1-4; 11 positions match TRBD1. The CDR3 covers 15 residues. The trim removed 4 bases at V and 5 bases at J, leaving 4 bases unmatched. Germline CDR1 is SGHTS and CDR2 is YDEGEE. The CDR3 loop is CASSRGDRGNEKLFF. The CDR3 DNA reads TGTGCCAGCAGCCGTGGGGACAGGGGGAATGAAAAACTGTTTTTT.

The rearrangement joins TRBV6-1 to TRBJ1-2; D uncertain. The germline CDR1 and CDR2 sequences are MNHNS and SASEGT. The CDR3 extends over 14 amino acids. V was shortened by 1 base and J by 5 bases, with 11 bases between the two germline ends. The CDR3 DNA sequence: TGTGCCAGCAGTGAAGGGCCGTCACATTATGGCTACACCTTC. Its translation: CASSEGPSHYGYTF.

The rearrangement links TRBV5-1 to TRBJ1-2, with D hard to call. V shed 0 bases and J shed 3 bases, with 6 bases lying between them. The V gene's germline CDR1 is SGHRS and CDR2 YFSETQ. The CDR3 length is 13 residues. CDR3 nucleotides: TGCGCCAGCAGCTTGGACAGCTACTATGGCTACACCTTC. Encoded protein: CASSLDSYYGYTF. Full variable domain (outside the CDR3, taken from reference TRBV5-1 and TRBJ1-2): KAGVTQTPRYLIKTRGQQVTLSCSPISGHRSVSWYQQTPGQGLQFLFEYFSETQRNKGNFPGRFSGRQFSNSRSEMNVSTLELGDSALYLCASSLDSYYGYTFGSGTRLTVV.

This chain joins TRBV28 and TRBJ2-5; 8 nucleotides line up with TRBD1. Germline CDR1 reads MDHEN; CDR2 reads SYDVKM. This CDR3 spans 15 amino acids. J gave up 5 bases and V 4 bases, and 9 bases lay outside the gene matches. CDR3 nucleotides: TGTGCCAGCAGTTCCACCCAGGGGGCGCGGGAGACCCAGTACTTC. Translation gives CASSSTQGARETQYF. The whole variable domain, remainder taken from reference TRBV28 and TRBJ2-5, is DVKVTQSSRYLVKRTGEKVFLECVQDMDHENMFWYRQDPGLGLRLIYFSYDVKMKEKGDIPEGYSVSREKKERFSLILESASTNQTSMYLCASSSTQGARETQYFGPGTRLLVL.

This sequence joins TRBV7-6 and TRBJ2-1; 7 bases map to TRBD2. V was clipped by 7 bases and J by 7 bases; unmatched bases: 7. The germline V gene encodes CDR1 SGHVS and CDR2 FNYEAQ. CDR3 length: 13 amino acids. CDR3 in amino acids: CASTPGGTNEQFF. The CDR3 nucleotides read TGTGCCAGCACTCCCGGGGGGACGAATGAGCAGTTCTTC.